Below, 31 T cell receptor beta chains from the same sample are listed, as sequenced in a study of blood T cell repertoires in COVID-19. Sequencing used immunoSEQ multiplex PCR; TCRdb keeps in-frame clones, though not all of them. The top ten hold approximately 12% of the sample, which has over 250,000 clones, around 86% seen once. The material sequenced was peripheral blood. Receptors were obtained from a human donor in a cohort sampled during active COVID-19.

This clone appeared a few times. The V gene is TRBV19, the J gene TRBJ1-5; TRBD1 aligns across 7 bases. V lost 7 bases and J lost 4; bases outside the gene matches: 7. Per germline, CDR1 LNHDA and CDR2 SQIVND (reference sequence). The CDR3 has 14 amino acids. This CDR3 reads CASKSQGGNQPQHF. CDR3 DNA: TGTGCCAGTAAGTCCCAGGGGGGAAATCAGCCCCAGCATTTT.

The chain links TRBV6-5 to TRBJ2-5; 10 nucleotides agree with TRBD2. The CDR3 is made up of 15 amino acids. V dropped 0 bases and J dropped 5; count of bases not matched to a gene: 3. Germline loops: CDR1 MNHEY, CDR2 SVGAGI. The CDR3 DNA reads TGTGCCAGCAGTTACTCGGGACTAGCGTGGGAGACCCAGTACTTC. This gives the protein CASSYSGLAWETQYF.

The chain carries TRBV12-3 or TRBV12-4 and TRBJ2-7; TRBD2 agrees at 7 bases. The CDR3 is 13 amino acids. Losses at the gene ends were 6 bases for V and 3 bases for J; bases not matched to a gene: 5. CDR3 in DNA: TGTGCCAGCAGCGAACTAGCGATCTACGAGCAGTACTTC. Translated: CASSELAIYEQYF.

This chain joins TRBV2 and TRBJ1-2; TRBD1 might be the D (5 bases). The CDR3 spans 15 residues. The germline V gene has CDR1 SNHLY and CDR2 FYNNEI. V gave up 4 bases and J gave up 4 bases, with 16 bases separating them. The CDR3 is CASSASQGNSYGYTF. CDR3 bases: TGTGCCAGCAGTGCTTCCCAGGGAAACAGCTATGGCTACACCTTC.

The CDR3 protein is CASRGNPGTGLHTEAFF. CDR3 sequence (DNA): TGCGCCAGCAGAGGAAACCCCGGGACAGGTCTTCACACTGAAGCTTTCTTT. The chain carries TRBV5-1 and TRBJ1-1, with 8 bases fitting TRBD1. Germline V gene data show CDR1 as SGHRS and CDR2 as YFSETQ. The CDR3 contains 17 residues. V was pared by 5 bases and J by 3 bases, with 15 bases of the junction left unmatched.

The rearrangement links TRBV21-1 to TRBJ2-3; TRBD2 was called by the table and not checked on the DNA. TRBV21-1 represents a pseudogene. The CDR3 is 17 amino acids. CDR3 coding DNA: TGTGCCAGCAGCAAATCTCTAGCGGGAATTTGGGCGGATACGCAGTATTTT. This gives the protein CASSKSLAGIWADTQYF.

V and J are TRBV6-5 and TRBJ2-5; weak D call: TRBD2 (5 bases). CDR1 is MNHEY, CDR2 SVGAGI, per germline. The length of the CDR3 is 14 residues. V lost 0 bases and J 5 bases, leaving 10 bases between the germline ends. In nucleotides, the CDR3 is TGTGCCAGCAGTTACTCAGGAAGAGGGGAGACCCAGTACTTC. It encodes CASSYSGRGETQYF.

The chain combines TRBV5-1 with TRBJ1-4, with 7 bases matching TRBD1. Trimming took 2 bases from V and 4 from J; bases not matched to a gene: 2. From germline, CDR1 is SGHRS and CDR2 YFSETQ. CDR3 size: 14 residues. This CDR3 reads CASSFRQGNEKLFF. CDR3 coding DNA: TGCGCCAGCAGCTTTCGACAGGGTAATGAAAAACTGTTTTTT.

The chain has TRBV10-2 and TRBJ2-7; D unclear. Germline values: CDR1 WSHSY, CDR2 SAAADI. V was trimmed by 6 bases and J by 0 bases, leaving 15 bases between them. This CDR3 has 15 residues. The CDR3 nucleotides are TGCGCCAGCAGGGCGTTGGGCAGCAGCTCCTACGAGCAGTACTTC. Translating gives CASRALGSSSYEQYF.

V usage is TRBV4-2 and J usage is TRBJ1-6, with a tentative D call TRBD1 (5 bases). The CDR3 runs 17 residues. V lost 3 bases and J 4 bases, leaving 16 bases between the germline ends. The germline gives CDR1 LGHNA, CDR2 YNFKEQ. The CDR3 loop is CASSQATWGQYNSPLHF. CDR3 nucleotides: TGTGCCAGCAGCCAGGCCACTTGGGGCCAGTATAATTCACCCCTCCACTTT.

The CDR3 region has the DNA TGTGCCAGCAGCCCTGGACTAGCGGGCAACAATGAGCAGTTCTTC. Amino acids: CASSPGLAGNNEQFF. The chain employs TRBV3-1 (or the pseudogene TRBV3-2) and TRBJ2-1; 11 bases fit TRBD2. This CDR3 contains 15 residues. Germline V gene lookup returns CDR1 LGHDT and CDR2 YNNKEL (reference sequence). Germline trimming cut 4 bases from V and 5 bases from J; bases unmatched to any gene: 4.

This clone was picked up one time. This rearrangement joins TRBV20-1 to TRBJ2-1, with D unclear. The germline V gene encodes CDR1 DFQATT and CDR2 SNEGSKA (reference sequence). The CDR3 totals 10 residues. Trimming left V 6 bases short and J 7 bases short, with 7 bases between. CDR3 sequence: CSAIRNEQFF. CDR3 nucleotide sequence: TGCAGTGCAATCAGAAATGAGCAGTTCTTC.

CDR3 in amino acids: CASSARGLLNSPLHF. In DNA form, the CDR3 reads TGTGCCAGCAGCGCTAGGGGGTTGTTAAATTCACCCCTCCACTTT. The chain joins TRBV7-9 to TRBJ1-6; a possible D gene is TRBD1 (6 bases). This CDR3 comprises 15 residues. Germline V CDR1 and CDR2: SEHNR, FQNEAQ (reference sequence). Trimming left V 5 bases short and J 7 bases short, with 15 bases between. The entire variable domain, with the rest obtained from reference TRBV7-9 and TRBJ1-6, is as follows: DTGVSQNPRHKITKRGQNVTFRCDPISEHNRLYWYRQTLGQGPEFLTYFQNEAQLEKSRLLSDRFSAERPKGSFSTLEIQRTEQGDSAMYLCASSARGLLNSPLHFGNGTRLTVT.

This chain joins TRBV7-8 and TRBJ2-1; 12 nucleotides line up with TRBD2. CDR3 length: 20 residues. V lost 5 bases and J lost 0; bases outside the gene matches: 14. From germline, CDR1 is SGHVS and CDR2 FQNEAQ. The CDR3 region is CASSRVLAGGTPSSYNEQFF. CDR3 coding DNA: TGTGCCAGCAGCCGAGTCCTAGCGGGAGGGACCCCTAGCTCCTACAATGAGCAGTTCTTC.

The chain joins TRBV12-1 to TRBJ2-1; the DNA was not used to check the table's D call, TRBD2. TRBV12-1 is recorded as a pseudogene. This CDR3 is built from 12 residues. The CDR3 bases are TGTGCCAGCGGGACTAGCGGCAATGAGCAGTTCTTC. Its protein product is CASGTSGNEQFF.

For this clone: This CDR3 is missing its conserved last phenylalanine or tryptophan, likely due to a read error. V and J are TRBV10-3 and TRBJ1-1, with D hard to call. This CDR3 comprises 15 residues. Germline CDR1 is ENHRY and CDR2 is SYGVKD. Trimming cost V 0 bases and J 10 bases, with 18 bases left between them. As DNA, the CDR3 is TGTGCCATCAGTGAGTCTAATATTCGGTCGATGAGAGCTTTCTCT. As protein: CAISESNIRSMRAFS.

The chain has TRBV3-1 (or the pseudogene TRBV3-2) and TRBJ2-5; TRBD2 matches 8 bases. CDR3 length: 15 amino acids. Germline CDR1 reads LGHDT; CDR2 reads YNNKEL (reference sequence). With V trimmed by 7 bases and J by 5 bases, 12 bases remained unmatched. CDR3 nucleotide sequence: TGTGCCAGCACGGGTCGGACTAGCTTCTGGGAGACCCAGTACTTC. This translates into CASTGRTSFWETQYF.

CDR3 sequence reads: CASSLTSVSYNEQFF. The DNA for the CDR3 is TGTGCCAGCAGCTTAACTAGCGTCTCCTACAATGAGCAGTTCTTC. The J gene is TRBJ2-1, the V gene TRBV7-9; 7 bases agree with TRBD2. CDR3 length equals 15 residues. CDR1 is SEHNR, CDR2 FQNEAQ, per germline (reference sequence). The trim removed 2 bases at V and 0 bases at J, leaving 1 base unmatched. Together with reference TRBV7-9 and TRBJ2-1, the CDR3 gives the full variable domain: DTGVSQNPRHKITKRGQNVTFRCDPISEHNRLYWYRQTLGQGPEFLTYFQNEAQLEKSRLLSDRFSAERPKGSFSTLEIQRTEQGDSAMYLCASSLTSVSYNEQFFGPGTRLTVL.

This chain joins TRBV14 and TRBJ1-4, with 7 bases fitting TRBD1. CDR1 and CDR2 (germline): SGHDN, FVKESK. V was clipped by 1 base and J by 4 bases; unmatched bases: 15. CDR3 length: 19 amino acids. CDR3 sequence: CASSQVRDSRTHVNEKLFF. DNA for the CDR3: TGTGCCAGCAGCCAAGTCCGGGACAGCCGAACGCACGTTAATGAAAAACTGTTTTTT. Together with reference TRBV14 and TRBJ1-4, the CDR3 gives the full variable domain: EAGVTQFPSHSVIEKGQTVTLRCDPISGHDNLYWYRRVMGKEIKFLLHFVKESKQDESGMPNNRFLAERTGGTYSTLKVQPAELEDSGVYFCASSQVRDSRTHVNEKLFFGSGTQLSVL.

The chain employs TRBV27 and TRBJ2-7; 7 positions agree with TRBD1. CDR3 length equals 13 residues. Per germline, CDR1 MNHEY and CDR2 SMNVEV (reference sequence). V lost 8 bases and J lost 2; bases outside the gene matches: 6. CDR3 DNA sequence: TGTGCCAGCGCTCGGCAGGGGGCCTACGAGCAGTACTTC. It is translated as CASARQGAYEQYF.

The V and J genes are TRBV9 and TRBJ2-1, with D tentatively TRBD2 (6 bases). V was clipped by 0 bases and J by 6 bases, with 19 bases between them. Germline CDR1 SGDLS, CDR2 YYNGEE. The CDR3 consists of 17 residues. The DNA of the CDR3 is TGTGCCAGCAGCGTAGGGCTCCTAGCGAGTCTCTCCAATGAGCAGTTCTTC. Translated: CASSVGLLASLSNEQFF.

This clone was counted between two and nine times. The chain links TRBV9 to TRBJ2-3; 7 bases map to TRBD2. The germline gives CDR1 SGDLS, CDR2 YYNGEE. V dropped 4 bases and J dropped 1; count of bases not matched to a gene: 9. The length of the CDR3 is 16 residues. The CDR3 DNA follows: TGTGCCAGCAGCACCCTAGCGGCGCCGCGCACAGATACGCAGTATTTT. Its translation: CASSTLAAPRTDTQYF. Full variable domain (missing parts from reference TRBV9 and TRBJ2-3): DSGVTQTPKHLITATGQRVTLRCSPRSGDLSVYWYQQSLDQGLQFLIQYYNGEERAKGNILERFSAQQFPDLHSELNLSSLELGDSALYFCASSTLAAPRTDTQYFGPGTRLTVL.

The rearrangement joins TRBV19 to TRBJ1-2; possibly TRBD1 for D (6 bases). V was cut by 7 bases and J by 4 bases, with 16 bases left in between. From germline, CDR1 is LNHDA and CDR2 SQIVND (reference sequence). There are 14 residues in the CDR3. The CDR3 region has the DNA TGTGCCAGTATGGGAGTGGACAGATCCTATGGCTACACCTTC. Its protein is CASMGVDRSYGYTF.

The chain has TRBV30 and TRBJ2-7; D gene ambiguous. The V gene's germline CDR1 is GTSNPN and CDR2 SVGIG (reference sequence). The CDR3 loop spans 13 amino acids. The V and J ends lost 5 bases and 2 bases respectively, with 13 bases between them. CDR3 bases: TGTGCCTGGTCGGCAGGCATCACCTACGAGCAGTACTTC. Its translation is CAWSAGITYEQYF.

The CDR3 nucleotides are TGTGCCAGCTCACTTATAGCGGGAGTCGGCAATGAGCAGTTCTTC. The encoded protein is CASSLIAGVGNEQFF. The rearrangement links TRBV18 to TRBJ2-1; 9 nucleotides match TRBD2. V was pared by 4 bases and J by 6 bases, with 7 bases of the junction left unmatched. From germline, CDR1 is KGHSH and CDR2 LQKENI. There are 15 residues in the CDR3.

The genes are TRBV18 and TRBJ2-2; D call uncertain. The CDR3 sequence is 14 residues long. Germline V lookup: CDR1 KGHSH, CDR2 LQKENI. Trimming pared 0 bases from V and 6 bases from J, leaving 8 bases between. CDR3 in DNA: TGTGCCAGCTCACCACCGAGCGTAGCCGGGGAGCTGTTTTTT. It specifies CASSPPSVAGELFF.

The CDR3 DNA reads as TGTGCCAGTAGTAGGCCCCGAGGTAGCGGGAGTTCCGGGGAGCTGTTTTTT. Translating it yields CASSRPRGSGSSGELFF. The V call is TRBV19, the J call TRBJ2-2; 9 bases fit TRBD2. The CDR3 totals 17 residues. Trimming cost V 4 bases and J 6 bases; bases outside gene matches: 12. Germline-derived CDR1 and CDR2 are LNHDA and SQIVND (reference sequence).

V usage is TRBV18 and J usage is TRBJ2-7; TRBD1 is a possible D gene (7 bases). Germline V gene data show CDR1 as KGHSH and CDR2 as LQKENI. V lost 4 bases to trimming and J lost 6 bases, with 16 bases between them. This CDR3 has 14 amino acids. The CDR3 spells CASSRSQGGSEQYF. The DNA for the CDR3 is TGTGCCAGCTCACGGAGCCAGGGGGGCAGCGAGCAGTACTTC.

The genes are TRBV27 and TRBJ2-6; D is perhaps TRBD1 (6 bases). CDR1 is MNHEY and CDR2 is SMNVEV in the germline V gene (reference sequence). The CDR3 has 16 residues. V was shortened by 8 bases and J by 2 bases, with 16 bases between the two germline ends. The CDR3 DNA sequence: TGTGCCAGCGGTCCGATAGGGGGAGCTGGGGCCAACGTCCTGACTTTC. Translated, it gives CASGPIGGAGANVLTF.

This clone was detected once. This sequence joins TRBV7-6 and TRBJ1-1; TRBD1 matches at 7 bases. This CDR3 is built from 14 residues. J lost 10 bases, V lost 5 bases, and 13 bases had no gene match. Germline V gene data show CDR1 as SGHVS and CDR2 as FNYEAQ. The CDR3 bases are TGTGCCAGCAGCCCTATGACAGGGTCCAATTTAGCTTTCTTT. Protein product: CASSPMTGSNLAFF.

There are a few counts of this clone. V and J are TRBV11-2 and TRBJ2-2; D possibly corresponds to TRBD1 (6 bases). CDR1 is SGHAT and CDR2 is FQNNGV in the germline V gene. Trimming pared 4 bases from V and 7 bases from J, leaving 13 bases between. The CDR3 is 14 amino acids. CDR3 region: CASSYSDSIGELFF. Here the CDR3 DNA reads TGTGCCAGCAGCTACTCGGACAGTATCGGGGAGCTGTTTTTT.